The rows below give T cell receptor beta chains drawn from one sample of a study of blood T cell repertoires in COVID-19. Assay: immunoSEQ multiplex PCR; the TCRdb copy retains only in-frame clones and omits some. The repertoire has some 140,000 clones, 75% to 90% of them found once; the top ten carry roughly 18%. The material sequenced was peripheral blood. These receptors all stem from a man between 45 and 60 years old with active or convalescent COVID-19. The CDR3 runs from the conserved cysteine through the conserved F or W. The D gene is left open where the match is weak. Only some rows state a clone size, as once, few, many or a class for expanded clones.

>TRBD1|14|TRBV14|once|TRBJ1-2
TGTGCCAGCAGCGTGGACAGGGGGCTTATTGGCTACACCTTC
CASSVDRGLIGYTF
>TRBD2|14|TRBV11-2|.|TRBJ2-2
TGTGCCAGCAGCCGGGCGGGGGTTCCCGGGGAGCTGTTTTTT
CASSRAGVPGELFF
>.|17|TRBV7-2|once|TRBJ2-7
TGTGCCAGCAGCTTAGGCGTCTCGGACACCTCCATCTACGAGCAGTACTTC
CASSLGVSDTSIYEQYF
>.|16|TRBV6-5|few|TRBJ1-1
TGTGCCAGCAGTTACTCGATTTGGCGGAGGGACACTGAAGCTTTCTTT
CASSYSIWRRDTEAFF
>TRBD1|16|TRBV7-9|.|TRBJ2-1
TGTGCCAGCAGGCCTACAGGGGGTATATCTACGGATGAGCAGTTCTTC
CASRPTGGISTDEQFF
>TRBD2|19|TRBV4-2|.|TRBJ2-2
TGTGCCAGCAGCCCCGGACTAGCGGGGCTCCCCCCGGGGACCGGGGAGCTGTTTTTT
CASSPGLAGLPPGTGELFF
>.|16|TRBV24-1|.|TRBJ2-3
TGTGCCACCAGTGATTTACGGACGGGGTACACAGATACGCAGTATTTT
CATSDLRTGYTDTQYF
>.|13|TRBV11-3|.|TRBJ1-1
TGTGCCAGCAGCTTGGACACTTGGAGTGAAGCTTTCTTT
CASSLDTWSEAFF
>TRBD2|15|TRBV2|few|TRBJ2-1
TGTGCCAGCAGTGGGCCTAGCGGGAGCGTCGATGAGCAGTTCTTC
CASSGPSGSVDEQFF
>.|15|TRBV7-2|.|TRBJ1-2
TGTGCCAGCAGCTTAGGATCGGGGGCTAACTATGGCTACACCTTC
CASSLGSGANYGYTF
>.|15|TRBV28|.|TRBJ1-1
TGTGCCAGCACCCTCGCCCAGGGATCGAACACTGAAGCTTTCTTT
CASTLAQGSNTEAFF
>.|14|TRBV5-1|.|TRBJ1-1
TGCGCCAGCAGTCTTGTAGGGGTGAACACTGAAGCTTTCTTT
CASSLVGVNTEAFF
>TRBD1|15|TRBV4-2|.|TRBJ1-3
TGTGCCAGCAGCCAACGACAGGGGGCTGTAAACACCATATATTTT
CASSQRQGAVNTIYF
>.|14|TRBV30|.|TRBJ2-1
TGTGCCTGGGCCGCTTGGACAGCCTACAATGAGCAGTTCTTC
CAWAAWTAYNEQFF
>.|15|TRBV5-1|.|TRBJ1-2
TGCGCCAGCGCGCTGACAGTCACCTCTGTTGGGGGCTACACCTTC
CASALTVTSVGGYTF
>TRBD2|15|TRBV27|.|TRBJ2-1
TGTGCCAGCAGCCAGACTAGCGGGGGCTACAATGAGCAGTTCTTC
CASSQTSGGYNEQFF
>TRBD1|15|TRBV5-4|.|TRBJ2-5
TGTGCCAGCAGCCCGACAGGGGGACGTCAAGAGACCCAGTACTTC
CASSPTGGRQETQYF
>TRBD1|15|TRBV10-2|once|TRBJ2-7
TGCGCCAGCAGTGAGGGACAGGGTTTTAGCTACGAGCAGTACTTC
CASSEGQGFSYEQYF
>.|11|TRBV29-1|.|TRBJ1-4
TGCAGCGTTGAAGTCGGGGAAAAACTGTTTTTT
CSVEVGEKLFF
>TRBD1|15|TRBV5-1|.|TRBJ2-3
TGCGCCAGCAGCTCCGGGACAGGGGTCACAGATACGCAGTATTTT
CASSSGTGVTDTQYF
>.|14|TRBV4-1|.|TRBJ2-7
TGCGCCAGCAGCCAAGACAGGTGGGCCTACGAGCAGTACTTC
CASSQDRWAYEQYF
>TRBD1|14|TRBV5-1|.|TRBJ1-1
TGCGCCAGCAGCCGATCAGACAGGGGCACTGAAGCTTTCTTT
CASSRSDRGTEAFF
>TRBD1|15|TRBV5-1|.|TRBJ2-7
TGCGCCAGCAGCGCCGGGACAGGGTCCCCCTACGAGCAGTACTTC
CASSAGTGSPYEQYF
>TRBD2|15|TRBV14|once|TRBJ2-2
TGTGCCAGCAGCCTATTAGCGGGAGCCACCGGGGAGCTGTTTTTT
CASSLLAGATGELFF
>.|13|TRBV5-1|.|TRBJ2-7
TGCGCCAGCAGCTTGGAAGTAGCGGATAGCAAGTACTTC
CASSLEVADSKYF
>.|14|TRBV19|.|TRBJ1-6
TGTGCCAGTAGCCAGGGATCCTATAATTCACCCCTCCACTTT
CASSQGSYNSPLHF
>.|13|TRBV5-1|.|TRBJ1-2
TGCGCCAGCAGCTTGGGTCAGGTCTATGGCTACACCTTC
CASSLGQVYGYTF
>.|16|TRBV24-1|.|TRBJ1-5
TGTGCCACCAGTGATCCAGGATATCAATTCAATCAGCCCCAGCATTTT
CATSDPGYQFNQPQHF
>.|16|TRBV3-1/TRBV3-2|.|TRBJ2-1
TGTGCCAGCAGCCAAGATTTGCGGGGCTCCTACAATGAGCAGTTCTTC
CASSQDLRGSYNEQFF
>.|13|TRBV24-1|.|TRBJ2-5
TGTGCCACCAGACAGGGAGTAGGAGAGACCCAGTACTTC
CATRQGVGETQYF
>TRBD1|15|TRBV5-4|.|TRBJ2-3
TGTGCCAGCAGCTTCCGGACAGGGGGAAAAGATACGCAGTATTTT
CASSFRTGGKDTQYF
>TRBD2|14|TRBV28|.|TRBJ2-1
TGTGCCAGCAGTTCGGCGGGAGGGGTAAATGAGCAGTTCTTC
CASSSAGGVNEQFF
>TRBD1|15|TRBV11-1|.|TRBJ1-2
TGTGCCAGCAGCCGGGACAGCCGATTTAACTATGGCTACACCTTC
CASSRDSRFNYGYTF
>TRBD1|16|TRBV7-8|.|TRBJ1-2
TGTGCCAGCAGCAAACGACAGGGGGCATTGGATGTTGGCTACACCTTC
CASSKRQGALDVGYTF
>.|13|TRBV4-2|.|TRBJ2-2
TGTGCCAGCAGCCGTCAGGGTTCCGGGGAGCTGTTTTTT
CASSRQGSGELFF
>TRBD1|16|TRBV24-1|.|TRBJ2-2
TGTGCCACCAGTTCGCCGGGACAGGGACGGGACGGGGAGCTGTTTTTT
CATSSPGQGRDGELFF
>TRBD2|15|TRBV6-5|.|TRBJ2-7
TGTGCCAGCAGTTATCTCATAGCGGGAGTGAGTGAGCAGTACTTC
CASSYLIAGVSEQYF
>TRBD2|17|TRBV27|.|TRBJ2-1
TGTGCCAGCAGTCCCCTACTTGGCGGGAGCTCCTACAATGAGCAGTTCTTC
CASSPLLGGSSYNEQFF
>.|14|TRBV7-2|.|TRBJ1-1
TGTGCCAGCAGCTTAACAGGTTTTAACACTGAAGCTTTCTTT
CASSLTGFNTEAFF
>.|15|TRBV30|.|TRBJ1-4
TGTGCCTGGAGTGTACCCCCAGGAAACACCGAAAAACTGTTTTTT
CAWSVPPGNTEKLFF
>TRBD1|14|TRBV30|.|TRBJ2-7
TGTGCCTGGAGGGGACAGGGTGGGTCTAGGGAGCAGTACTTC
CAWRGQGGSREQYF
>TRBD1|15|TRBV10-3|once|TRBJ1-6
TGTGCCATCAGCACCGGACAGGGTATCCTTTCACCCCTCCACTTT
CAISTGQGILSPLHF
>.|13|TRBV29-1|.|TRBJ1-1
TGCAGCGTTGAAGATCCTGTGAACACTGAAGCTTTCTTT
CSVEDPVNTEAFF
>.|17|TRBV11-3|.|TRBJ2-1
TGTGCCAGCAGCTTAGGTGATCAGGCTTACTCCTACAATGAGCAGTTCTTC
CASSLGDQAYSYNEQFF
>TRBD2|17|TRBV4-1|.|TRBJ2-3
TGCGCCAGCAGCCGAGGGATAGCGGGAGGGATAACAGATACGCAGTATTTT
CASSRGIAGGITDTQYF
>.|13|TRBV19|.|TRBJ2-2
TGTGCCAGTAGTATTCGGGGGACCGGGGAGCTGTTTTTT
CASSIRGTGELFF
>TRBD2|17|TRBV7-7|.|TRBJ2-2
TGTGCCAGCAGCCCCGGGACTAGCGGGGGGAACACCGGGGAGCTGTTTTTT
CASSPGTSGGNTGELFF
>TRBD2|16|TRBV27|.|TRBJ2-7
TGTGCCAGCAGCCGACTAGCGGGAGGGCCCCCCCACGAGCAGTACTTC
CASSRLAGGPPHEQYF
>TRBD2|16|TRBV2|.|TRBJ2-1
TGTGCCAGCAGTGGGAAGGGACTAGCGGGGGGGGTTGAGCAGTTCTTC
CASSGKGLAGGVEQFF
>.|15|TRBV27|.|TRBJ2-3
TGTGCCAGCAGTCCCCGGTCACTAGGCACAGATACGCAGTATTTT
CASSPRSLGTDTQYF
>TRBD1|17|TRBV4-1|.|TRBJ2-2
TGCGCCAGCAGCCAAGATCGGACAGGGGCGAACACCGGGGAGCTGTTTTTT
CASSQDRTGANTGELFF
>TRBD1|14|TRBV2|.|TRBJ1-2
TGTGCCAGCAGTGTCGGCAGGGGGCCATTTGGCTACACCTTC
CASSVGRGPFGYTF
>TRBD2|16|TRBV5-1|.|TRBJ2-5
TGCGCCAGCAGCTTGTTTAGCAGCGGGAGGGCGGAGACCCAGTACTTC
CASSLFSSGRAETQYF